This TCR beta chain was found in a study of CD8 T cells in ankylosing spondylitis. The study, taken as a whole, reports: Matched ankylosing spondylitis synovial fluid reportedly showed significant enrichment of disease-linked clones.

This CDR3 is 20 amino acids long. Looked up from germline, CDR1 is SGHVS and CDR2 is FQNEAQ. The V end lost 0 bases, the J end lost 5 bases, and 23 bases lay between the germline ends. One entry per CDR3 protein, called by TCRdb with MiXCR from the 5' RACE reads. The table records just over 350,000 distinct CDR3 sequences, 20% to 25% of them present only once. This clonotype was detected once. What it binds is unknown. This chain links TRBV7-8 with TRBJ1-6; no clear D. The TCR was taken from a male donor with ankylosing spondylitis or in good health (not recorded which). The sequencing input was blood, either unsorted or a sorted T cell fraction (not recorded which). CDR3 sequence: CASSLAYLGRWAPHNSPLHF. In nucleotides, the CDR3 is TGTGCCAGCAGCTTAGCGTATCTAGGGAGGTGGGCTCCTCATAATTCACCCCTCCACTTT.